This T cell receptor beta chain was obtained from a study of post-analysis software for immune sequencing data (dated by TCRdb to between 2015 and 2017). Describing the broader study: Recorded disease courses included relapsing-remitting, secondary progressive and progressive-relapsing multiple sclerosis, with some patients lacking subtype annotation. A subset of samples was prepared in parallel using single-end sample barcoding, then pooled and co-amplified after Illumina adapter ligation. Patient repertoires were compared against roughly 12 previously published healthy control repertoires from donors aged about 6 to 28 years. The paper as a whole reports these results and caveats: Significantly higher frequencies in patients than in controls were found for roughly 5 TRBV segments, including TRBV5-6, TRBV5-1 and TRBV20-1. Direct clustering with F measure revealed strong co-clustering of samples prepared in the same batch, which led to a batch-effect correction. Compared with controls, multiple sclerosis patients had significantly lower normalized Chao1 diversity, a finding suggesting substantial peripheral T-cell clonal expansion. The control group was slightly older than the multiple sclerosis patient group.

Receptor libraries were prepared by PCR. TCRdb lists the instrument as Illumina HiSeq 2500. To reduce PCR and sequencing biases, unique molecular identifiers were built into the TCR beta cDNA libraries. Around 500,000 cDNA molecules were obtained for every 1 to 10 million input T cells, so each molecule roughly corresponded to one T cell. The patient libraries were prepared and sequenced using the same protocol as the earlier healthy control dataset. Within a given batch, samples were prepared together, multiplexed and sequenced on the same HiSeq lane. Under the source paper's analysis protocol: Raw barcoded reads were processed with MIGEC, and single-read molecular identifier groups were discarded before consensus assembly and CDR3 extraction. Clonotype tables were post-analysed with VDJtools, normalizing diversity by down-sampling all datasets to the smallest sample size. To correct batch-related cross-sample contamination, repertoire overlap clustering matched CDR3 amino acid sequences but not nucleotide sequences. TCRdb reworked the public reads: Q25 trimming with fastp, MiXCR clone assembly, productive beta chains retained. Every entry covers one CDR3 protein and lists the most common genes and DNA from its rows. TCRdb, not the authors, supplied the V and J calls. The sample table lists about 210,000 distinct CDR3 sequences, around 30% of them with a count of one. 3% to 4% of the sample lies in the top ten.

To demonstrate the VDJtools post-analysis software, the study profiled TCR beta repertoires from the peripheral blood of about a dozen young patients with multiple sclerosis. Multiple sclerosis patients were children and adolescents aged about 6 to 16 years. CDR1 and CDR2, looked up from the germline V gene, are MDHEN and SYDVKM. The CDR3 measures 15 amino acids from cysteine to phenylalanine. Of all the DNA, just the CDR3 is kept, 45 bases in frame from base 1. A distance of 20 bases separates the germline ends of V and J, which lose 10 bases and 4 bases respectively. This clonotype was picked up a small number of times. Its antigen specificity is not known. Within one base of it there is no much larger clone, and no base qualities were kept.

What was sequenced was blood. This TCR derives from a girl under 18 with multiple sclerosis. The V gene is TRBV28 and the J gene is TRBJ2-1, with the D gene tentatively TRBD1 or TRBD2, based on 6 matching bases in each. This receptor carries the CDR3 CAIPGAGWRYNEQFF. In nucleotide form, the sequence is TGTGCCATCCCAGGGGCGGGATGGAGATACAATGAGCAGTTCTTC. The CDR3 plus the reference TRBV28 and TRBJ2-1 genes for the other parts give the full variable domain: DVKVTQSSRYLVKRTGEKVFLECVQDMDHENMFWYRQDPGLGLRLIYFSYDVKMKEKGDIPEGYSVSREKKERFSLILESASTNQTSMYLCAIPGAGWRYNEQFFGPGTRLTVL.